The clone carrying this T cell receptor (beta chain) appeared a single time. Antigen unknown. The entry originates in a study of shared clonotypes between healthy human individuals. Study-level results: The authors expected sequencing depth to affect clonotype sharing among donors.

It was at deep level that the assay was run. The quantity of DNA used in unsorted PBMC replicate PCRs was 250 to 350 ng, corresponding to some 31,000 T cell genomes. The repertoire was sequenced with immunoSEQ multiplex PCR; TCRdb's copy has only in-frame clones and lacks some. This sample has approximately 470,000 clones; 81% occur once, and the top ten carry 10% to 15%. The CDR3 has 14 residues. Germline V CDR1 and CDR2: SGHNT, YYREEE (reference sequence). With 4 bases clipped from V and 3 bases from J, the junction kept 3 bases outside the gene matches. Participating donors were healthy, HIV-negative adults free of recent acute infections or vaccinations.

The clonotype originates from a woman aged 40 to 55 in good health. Some clones in this sample may be carry-over from other donors' samples. V and J are TRBV5-4 and TRBJ2-3, with 9 nucleotides matching TRBD2. Material for sequencing was PBMCs. The CDR3 nucleotides are TGTGCCAGCAGCCCGGGACTAGCAACAGATACGCAGTATTTT. Its protein product is CASSPGLATDTQYF.